The 27 T cell receptor beta chains below were found in one sample sequenced in a study of T cell responses to AZD1222 COVID-19 vaccine. Clones were read by immunoSEQ multiplex PCR, and TCRdb kept only the in-frame ones, dropping some. The sample carries almost 80,000 clones, about 85% recorded once. The specimen was peripheral blood, collected on day 0 of AZD1222 vaccination. The source is an adult in good health.

The V call is TRBV29-1, the J call TRBJ1-3; 8 nucleotides agree with TRBD1. Per germline, CDR1 SQVTM and CDR2 ANQGSEA. V was pared by 1 base and J by 3 bases, with 5 bases of the junction left unmatched. This CDR3 has 15 residues. This chain's CDR3 is CSVEGRTGSGNTIYF. The CDR3 coding sequence is TGCAGCGTTGAAGGGAGGACAGGGAGTGGAAACACCATATATTTT.

This clone was detected only once. The genes are TRBV4-1 and TRBJ1-6, with D possibly being TRBD1 (6 bases). Looked up from germline, CDR1 is MGHRA and CDR2 is YSYEKL. The CDR3 is made up of 18 amino acids. Trimming cost V 0 bases and J 1 base, with 13 bases left between them. The CDR3 DNA reads as TGCGCCAGCAGCCAAGATTCCCAGGGGTCGTCCTATAATTCACCCCTCCACTTT. As protein: CASSQDSQGSSYNSPLHF.

The V gene is TRBV19, the J gene TRBJ1-2, with TRBD1 identical over 7 bases. This CDR3 is 14 amino acids long. V trimming: 3 bases; J trimming: 4 bases; junction bases outside the gene matches: 5. Germline loops: CDR1 LNHDA, CDR2 SQIVND (reference sequence). The CDR3 coding sequence is TGTGCCAGTAGTATTGACAGGGAGGCCTATGGCTACACCTTC. Translation gives CASSIDREAYGYTF.

V and J are TRBV7-9 and TRBJ2-5, with 7 bases fitting TRBD1. The length of the CDR3 is 15 residues. Germline CDR1 SEHNR, CDR2 FQNEAQ (reference sequence). J gave up 5 bases and V 5 bases, and 11 bases lay outside the gene matches. CDR3 in amino acids: CASSPRQGVRETQYF. The DNA of the CDR3 is TGTGCCAGCAGCCCTCGACAGGGTGTAAGGGAGACCCAGTACTTC.

This chain uses TRBV4-2 with TRBJ2-1; TRBD2 agrees at 15 bases. This CDR3 has 17 amino acids. V trimming: 4 bases; J trimming: 8 bases; junction bases outside the gene matches: 9. The germline V gene encodes CDR1 LGHNA and CDR2 YNFKEQ. CDR3 in DNA: TGTGCCAGCAGCCCCCGGACTAGCGGGAGGGGGATGCATGAGCAGTTCTTC. Encoded protein: CASSPRTSGRGMHEQFF.

The chain couples TRBV12-3 or TRBV12-4 to TRBJ2-3; D unclear. This CDR3 comprises 12 residues. The ends were cut back, 3 bases at V and 6 bases at J, with 7 bases in the middle. The CDR3 is CASSFWADTQYF. CDR3 bases: TGTGCCAGCAGTTTTTGGGCGGATACGCAGTATTTT.

V usage is TRBV27 and J usage is TRBJ2-7; no firm D call. The germline CDR1 and CDR2 sequences are MNHEY and SMNVEV (reference sequence). Trimming pared 0 bases from V and 5 bases from J, leaving 11 bases between. The CDR3 contains 14 residues. CDR3 loop: CASSLSPRWNEQYF. In DNA, the CDR3 is TGTGCCAGCAGTTTATCCCCTCGGTGGAACGAGCAGTACTTC.

The chain couples TRBV5-8 to TRBJ2-1; D is undetermined. The ends were cut back, 0 bases at V and 2 bases at J, with 9 bases in the middle. The germline gives CDR1 SGHTS, CDR2 YDEGEE. The CDR3 is 15 amino acids. The CDR3 is CASSLAHSTYNEQFF. Here the CDR3 DNA reads TGTGCCAGCAGCTTGGCCCATTCCACCTACAATGAGCAGTTCTTC.

CDR3 in amino acids: CASSLSGTGYEQYF. The CDR3 bases are TGTGCCAGCAGTTTATCCGGGACAGGGTACGAGCAGTACTTC. This chain uses TRBV27 with TRBJ2-7, with 9 bases that match TRBD1. This CDR3 region has 14 residues. Germline trimming cut 0 bases from V and 4 bases from J; bases unmatched to any gene: 1. Germline V gene lookup returns CDR1 MNHEY and CDR2 SMNVEV (reference sequence).

This chain uses TRBV2 with TRBJ1-6; D ambiguous. Trimming took 6 bases from V and 7 from J, leaving 13 bases between them. CDR1 and CDR2 from the germline V gene are SNHLY and FYNNEI. The CDR3 covers 14 residues. The CDR3 DNA is TGTGCCAGCAGACAACGATCGGGGAATTCACCCCTCCACTTT. Residues: CASRQRSGNSPLHF.

This clone was picked up one time. V and J are TRBV10-3 and TRBJ1-6; D is uncertain. The CDR3 runs to 17 residues. The germline V gene encodes CDR1 ENHRY and CDR2 SYGVKD. Trimming pared 0 bases from V and 0 bases from J, leaving 9 bases between. CDR3 residues: CAISESQDRSYNSPLHF. The CDR3 nucleotides are TGTGCCATCAGTGAGTCGCAGGACCGCTCCTATAATTCACCCCTCCACTTT.

The V gene is TRBV7-3, the J gene TRBJ2-3; 15 nucleotides agree with TRBD2. The germline gives CDR1 SGHTA, CDR2 FQGTGA. The J segment lost 1 base and the V segment lost 4 bases, leaving 3 bases of the junction unmatched. The CDR3 is made up of 17 amino acids. CDR3 in amino acids: CASSSGTSGRRTDTQYF. The CDR3 nucleotides read TGTGCCAGCAGCTCTGGGACTAGCGGGAGGCGCACAGATACGCAGTATTTT.

By frequency in the sample, this clone is large. Its ends do not fully match the called genes, so a read error is possible. The chain has TRBV13 and TRBJ2-2; the D is unclear. Germline-derived CDR1 and CDR2 are PRHDT and FYEKMQ (reference sequence). The CDR3 extends over 16 amino acids. This CDR3 reads CASSLGRLMNTGELFF. The DNA for the CDR3 is TGTGCCAGCAGTTTAGGTCGGCTCATGAACACCGGGGAGCTGTTTTTT.

The V and J genes are TRBV27 and TRBJ2-3, with unresolved D. This CDR3 is 16 amino acids long. V was pared by 6 bases and J by 0 bases, with 16 bases between. Germline CDR1 MNHEY, CDR2 SMNVEV (reference sequence). CDR3 sequence: CASRRITELSTDTQYF. Written as DNA, the CDR3 is TGTGCCAGCAGACGAATCACGGAGCTGAGCACAGATACGCAGTATTTT.

The chain uses TRBV10-3 and TRBJ2-6, with D unresolved. Between the trimmed V and J ends, which lost 2 bases and 0 bases, there was a span of 17 bases. The germline CDR1 and CDR2 sequences are ENHRY and SYGVKD. CDR3 length equals 19 residues. The chain's CDR3 is CAISEGWPGDNSGANVLTF. CDR3 bases: TGTGCCATCAGTGAGGGGTGGCCGGGCGATAACTCTGGGGCCAACGTCCTGACTTTC.

CDR3: CATSVGSTHNEQFF. In DNA form, the CDR3 reads TGTGCCACCAGTGTTGGAAGCACCCACAATGAGCAGTTCTTC. The chain employs TRBV24-1 and TRBJ2-1; D uncertain. Germline V gene sequence: CDR1 KGHDR, CDR2 SFDVKD. CDR3 size: 14 residues. Trimming removed 5 bases at V and 5 bases at J, with 12 bases between.

J is TRBJ2-7 and V is TRBV21-1; whether TRBD1, the table's D call, matches the DNA was not checked. TRBV21-1 is described as a pseudogene. This CDR3 region has 16 residues. As DNA, the CDR3 is TGTGCCAGCAGCAAATCGCGGACAGAAAGCTCCTACGAGCAGTACTTC. Protein product: CASSKSRTESSYEQYF.

The J gene is TRBJ1-6, the V gene TRBV7-3; the match to TRBD1 covers 7 bases. This CDR3 is 14 amino acids long. The junction had 3 bases not matched to a gene; V was cut back by 5 bases and J by 5 bases. CDR1 and CDR2 from the germline V gene are SGHTA and FQGTGA. The CDR3 sequence: CASSLRGNNSPLHF. Here the CDR3 DNA reads TGTGCCAGCAGCCTCAGGGGGAATAATTCACCCCTCCACTTT.

This clone was picked up one time. This chain connects TRBV4-1 to TRBJ1-5; D is uncertain. Trimming left V 4 bases short and J 4 bases short, with 14 bases between. The CDR3 has 15 amino acids. Germline V gene lookup returns CDR1 MGHRA and CDR2 YSYEKL. The CDR3 sequence: CASSPGYNPNQPQHF. Written as DNA, the CDR3 is TGCGCCAGCAGCCCAGGTTACAATCCAAATCAGCCCCAGCATTTT.

Only one count was recorded for this clone. V is TRBV18 and J is TRBJ2-1; D unresolved. This CDR3 comprises 14 residues. Between the trimmed V and J ends, which lost 3 bases and 1 base, there was a span of 7 bases. Germline lookup yields CDR1 KGHSH and CDR2 LQKENI. The CDR3 DNA follows: TGTGCCAGCTCACCTCTAGGGTCCTACAATGAGCAGTTCTTC. Protein sequence: CASSPLGSYNEQFF.

This chain joins TRBV4-3 and TRBJ2-3; TRBD2 agrees at 13 bases. This CDR3 has 17 residues. Germline CDR1 LGHNA, CDR2 YSLEER. V gave up 4 bases and J gave up 5 bases; unmatched junction bases: 9. The chain's CDR3 is CASSLSGTSGNLDTQYF. Here the CDR3 DNA reads TGCGCCAGCAGCCTCAGCGGGACTAGCGGGAACTTAGATACGCAGTATTTT.

The rearrangement joins TRBV9 to TRBJ2-7; D may be TRBD1 or TRBD2 (5 bases each). The CDR3 length is 13 residues. V was clipped by 3 bases and J by 4 bases, with 11 bases between them. Germline assignment: CDR1 SGDLS and CDR2 YYNGEE. This chain's CDR3 is CASSEGSGYEQYF. DNA for the CDR3: TGTGCCAGCAGCGAGGGGAGCGGTTACGAGCAGTACTTC. Based on the CDR3 plus reference TRBV9 and TRBJ2-7, the full variable domain is DSGVTQTPKHLITATGQRVTLRCSPRSGDLSVYWYQQSLDQGLQFLIQYYNGEERAKGNILERFSAQQFPDLHSELNLSSLELGDSALYFCASSEGSGYEQYFGPGTRLTVT.

This chain joins TRBV10-3 and TRBJ1-1, with 8 bases fitting TRBD1. J lost 5 bases, V lost 10 bases, and 6 bases had no gene match. The CDR3 covers 12 residues. Germline CDR1 reads ENHRY; CDR2 reads SYGVKD. CDR3 sequence (DNA): TGTGCCACAGACAGGGGCGATACTGAAGCTTTCTTT. Translation: CATDRGDTEAFF.

J is TRBJ1-5 and V is TRBV7-2, with a weak D call TRBD1 (6 bases). The V end was cut by 3 bases, the J end by 10 bases, with 10 bases between. CDR1 and CDR2 (germline): SGHTA, FQGNSA. The CDR3 runs 12 residues. Written as DNA, the CDR3 is TGTGCCAGCAGCTTCGGGGGCCCCCCCCAGCATTTT. It codes for CASSFGGPPQHF.

J is TRBJ1-2 and V is TRBV6-6; unclear D gene. The CDR3 extends over 14 amino acids. Germline V gives CDR1 MNHNY, CDR2 SVGAGI (reference sequence). Between the trimmed V and J ends, which lost 0 bases and 0 bases, there was a span of 5 bases. The chain's CDR3 is CASSYSIANYGYTF. CDR3 DNA sequence: TGTGCCAGCAGTTACTCGATAGCTAACTATGGCTACACCTTC.

The genes are TRBV27 and TRBJ2-3, with a tentative D call TRBD2 (5 bases). CDR1 and CDR2 from the germline V gene are MNHEY and SMNVEV (reference sequence). The CDR3 extends over 14 amino acids. Trimming took off 4 bases at V and 8 bases at J, with 16 bases between the two ends. This CDR3 reads CASSSDFPGVTQYF. The DNA for the CDR3 is TGTGCCAGCAGTTCGGACTTCCCTGGGGTTACGCAGTATTTT.

There are a few counts of this clone. The chain uses TRBV4-2 and TRBJ2-7; D is unclear. Deletions cut 5 bases from V and 3 bases from J, with 5 bases between. This CDR3 is 11 amino acids long. Germline V lookup: CDR1 LGHNA, CDR2 YNFKEQ. The CDR3: CASSAHYEQYF. The CDR3, as DNA: TGTGCCAGCAGCGCCCACTACGAGCAGTACTTC.